This T cell receptor (beta chain) was obtained from a study of blood T cell repertoires in COVID-19. About the study: In each case, the material was cDNA or gDNA derived from T cells, B-cell-depleted T cells, or PBMCs.

Profiled with immunoSEQ multiplex PCR; TCRdb holds only in-frame clones, not every one. The data contain around 210,000 clones, 65% to 90% of them singletons. The CDR3 totals 13 residues. Germline V CDR1 and CDR2: MDHEN, SYDVKM. V gave up 2 bases and J gave up 1 base, with 5 bases separating them. The sequenced sample consisted of peripheral blood. V gene TRBV28 combines with J gene TRBJ1-1; D is undetermined. This clonotype was sampled from a human donor in a cohort sampled during active COVID-19. The CDR3 bases are TGTGCCAGCAGTTTAGTCGGGAACACTGAAGCTTTCTTT. Protein product: CASSLVGNTEAFF. Looking up the rest from reference TRBV28 and TRBJ1-1 gives the full variable domain: DVKVTQSSRYLVKRTGEKVFLECVQDMDHENMFWYRQDPGLGLRLIYFSYDVKMKEKGDIPEGYSVSREKKERFSLILESASTNQTSMYLCASSLVGNTEAFFGQGTRLTVV.